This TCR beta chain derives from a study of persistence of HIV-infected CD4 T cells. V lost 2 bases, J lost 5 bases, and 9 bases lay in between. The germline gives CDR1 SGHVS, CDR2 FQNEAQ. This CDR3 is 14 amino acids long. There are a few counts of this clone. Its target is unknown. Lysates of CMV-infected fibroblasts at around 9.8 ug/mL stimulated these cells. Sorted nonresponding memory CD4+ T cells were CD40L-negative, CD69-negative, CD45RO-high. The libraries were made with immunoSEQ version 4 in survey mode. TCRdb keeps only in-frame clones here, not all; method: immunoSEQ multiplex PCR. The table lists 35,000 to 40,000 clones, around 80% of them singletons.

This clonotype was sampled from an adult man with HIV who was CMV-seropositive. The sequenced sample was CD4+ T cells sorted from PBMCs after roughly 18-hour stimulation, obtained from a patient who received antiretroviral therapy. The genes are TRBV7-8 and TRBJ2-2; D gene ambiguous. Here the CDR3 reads CASSLSAVTGELFF. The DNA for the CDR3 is TGTGCCAGCAGCTTATCGGCGGTTACCGGGGAGCTGTTTTTT.